A single TCR beta chain is shown here with its context. The target antigen is unknown. Next came a second PCR, run for about 6 to 12 cycles, which used a sample-barcoded 5' primer along with a J-beta primer mix. TCRdb passed the 5' RACE reads through MiXCR, listing each CDR3 protein once. The sample includes 650,000 to 800,000 distinct CDR3 sequences, more than 40% seen only once; the top ten take about a fifth. This entry belongs to a study of blood T cells in healthy people across ages. Each donor supplied ten milliliters of peripheral blood. With each sample, at least 6 micrograms of total RNA were extracted. This CDR3 region has 15 residues. The V gene lost 6 bases and the J gene lost 1 base, with 15 bases spanning the gap. From germline, CDR1 is ENHRY and CDR2 SYGVKD. Study observations and caveats: Diversity was higher, and naive CD4+ cells more numerous, in long-lived donors than in aged donors.

Sequencing was done on a sample of blood. The chain employs TRBV10-3 and TRBJ2-5, with D unresolved. The receptor's source is a man between 60 and 75 years old in good health. DNA for the CDR3: TGTGCCATCAGAGGGTCTGAAGGACCCCAAGAGACCCAGTACTTC. Translating it yields CAIRGSEGPQETQYF.